Listed below are T cell receptor beta chains from one sample, sequenced in a study of blood T cell repertoires in COVID-19. This table comes from immunoSEQ multiplex PCR, and its TCRdb copy is limited to in-frame clones, with some not included. The data contain approximately 150,000 clones, roughly 85% of them singletons. What was sequenced was peripheral blood. The receptors derive from a human donor with acute or convalescent COVID-19. The donor label of this sample is uncertain. CDR3s include the opening cysteine and the closing phenylalanine or tryptophan. A D gene is named only where the DNA matches it firmly. Clone size is not always given. Where it is, it says once, few, many or a class for expanded clones.

d_gene: NA
j_gene: TRBJ1-6
abundance: NA
v_gene: TRBV4-3
CDR3nt: TGCGCCAGCAGCCAAGATCGGGGGAGGACACCCCTCCACTTT
CDR3aa: CASSQDRGRTPLHF

d_gene: NA
j_gene: TRBJ1-4
abundance: NA
v_gene: TRBV19
CDR3nt: TGTGCCAGTACTGGTGGTAGGAAACAGTATAATGAAAAACTGTTTTTT
CDR3aa: CASTGGRKQYNEKLFF

d_gene: TRBD1
j_gene: TRBJ2-3
abundance: NA
v_gene: TRBV6-6
CDR3nt: TGTGCCAGCAGTTTTGGCGACAGGGCCACAGATACGCAGTATTTT
CDR3aa: CASSFGDRATDTQYF

d_gene: NA
j_gene: TRBJ1-6
abundance: NA
v_gene: TRBV5-1
CDR3nt: TGCGCCAGCAGCTTGGAGCAGGGGCGAATTTCACCCCTCCACTTT
CDR3aa: CASSLEQGRISPLHF

d_gene: TRBD2
j_gene: TRBJ2-5
abundance: NA
v_gene: TRBV6-2/TRBV6-3
CDR3nt: TGTGCCAGCAGCCGACCGGGAGGCCCAGAGACCCAGTACTTC
CDR3aa: CASSRPGGPETQYF

d_gene: NA
j_gene: TRBJ2-2
abundance: once
v_gene: TRBV5-1
CDR3nt: TGCGCCAGCAGCCCAGGACACGTTGGAAACACCGGGGAGCTGTTTTTT
CDR3aa: CASSPGHVGNTGELFF

d_gene: TRBD1
j_gene: TRBJ1-1
abundance: few
v_gene: TRBV19
CDR3nt: TGTGCCAGTAGTATAGCTACAGGGGCGAACGCTGAAGCTTTCTTT
CDR3aa: CASSIATGANAEAFF

d_gene: NA
j_gene: TRBJ1-1
abundance: NA
v_gene: TRBV18
CDR3nt: TGTGCCAGCTCACCAAGGGGCAACACTGAAGCTTTCTTT
CDR3aa: CASSPRGNTEAFF

d_gene: TRBD1
j_gene: TRBJ2-6
abundance: NA
v_gene: TRBV19
CDR3nt: TGTGCCAGTAGTATAGAACCCTTGACAGGGTCCGGGGCCAACGTCCTGACTTTC
CDR3aa: CASSIEPLTGSGANVLTF

d_gene: NA
j_gene: TRBJ1-1
abundance: NA
v_gene: TRBV3-1/TRBV3-2
CDR3nt: TGTGCCAGCAGCCAAGCTGGAGGGAGGACTGAAGCTTTCTTT
CDR3aa: CASSQAGGRTEAFF

d_gene: NA
j_gene: TRBJ1-2
abundance: NA
v_gene: TRBV9
CDR3nt: TGTGCCAGCAGCCCCGGTGGCAGACAGTCCTATGGCTACACCTTC
CDR3aa: CASSPGGRQSYGYTF

d_gene: TRBD1
j_gene: TRBJ2-7
abundance: NA
v_gene: TRBV7-6
CDR3nt: TGTGCCAGCAGCACAGCACAGGGGCGCTACGAGCAGTACTTC
CDR3aa: CASSTAQGRYEQYF

d_gene: NA
j_gene: TRBJ1-2
abundance: NA
v_gene: TRBV7-6
CDR3nt: TGTGCCAGCAGCTTAGACGCCACGAGGTATGGCTACACCTTC
CDR3aa: CASSLDATRYGYTF

d_gene: TRBD2
j_gene: TRBJ2-1
abundance: few
v_gene: TRBV5-1
CDR3nt: TGCGCCAGCAGCTTCATGGCGGGAGGGAACAATGAGCAGTTCTTC
CDR3aa: CASSFMAGGNNEQFF

d_gene: NA
j_gene: TRBJ1-6
abundance: NA
v_gene: TRBV6-5
CDR3nt: TGTGCCAGCAGTAGACATGGCTCCTATAATTCACCCCTCCACTTT
CDR3aa: CASSRHGSYNSPLHF

d_gene: TRBD1
j_gene: TRBJ1-1
abundance: NA
v_gene: TRBV27
CDR3nt: TGTGCCAGCAGTTTACAGGGGGTCGAGAACACTGAAGCTTTCTTT
CDR3aa: CASSLQGVENTEAFF

d_gene: TRBD1
j_gene: TRBJ1-5
abundance: NA
v_gene: TRBV5-4
CDR3nt: TGTGCCAGCAGCTTGGACAGGGGAAGGAATCAGCCCCAGCATTTT
CDR3aa: CASSLDRGRNQPQHF

d_gene: TRBD2
j_gene: TRBJ2-1
abundance: NA
v_gene: TRBV19
CDR3nt: TGTGCCAGTACCCAATGGGCTGGGCTAGCGGACAATGAGCAGTTCTTC
CDR3aa: CASTQWAGLADNEQFF

d_gene: NA
j_gene: TRBJ1-4
abundance: NA
v_gene: TRBV7-8
CDR3nt: TGTGCCAGCAGCCCGGGTGATCGGGGTTTAACTAATGAAAAACTGTTTTTT
CDR3aa: CASSPGDRGLTNEKLFF

d_gene: NA
j_gene: TRBJ2-7
abundance: NA
v_gene: TRBV12-3/TRBV12-4
CDR3nt: TGTGCGACAGCCCCGAGGGGGACCTACGAGCAGTACTTC
CDR3aa: CATAPRGTYEQYF

d_gene: TRBD1
j_gene: TRBJ1-4
abundance: NA
v_gene: TRBV15
CDR3nt: TGTGCCGGGAAGACAGGGGACAATGAAAAACTGTTTTTT
CDR3aa: CAGKTGDNEKLFF

d_gene: NA
j_gene: TRBJ1-1
abundance: NA
v_gene: TRBV4-2
CDR3nt: TGTGCCAGCAGCCAAGAGGGACTAAACACTGAAGCTTTCTTT
CDR3aa: CASSQEGLNTEAFF

d_gene: NA
j_gene: TRBJ2-7
abundance: NA
v_gene: TRBV20-1
CDR3nt: TGCAGTGCTAGAGGGGGGCACGAGCAGTACTTC
CDR3aa: CSARGGHEQYF

d_gene: NA
j_gene: TRBJ2-7
abundance: NA
v_gene: TRBV7-2
CDR3nt: TGTGCCAGCAGCTTAGATACGGGAACCTACGAGCAGTACTTC
CDR3aa: CASSLDTGTYEQYF

d_gene: TRBD1
j_gene: TRBJ1-1
abundance: NA
v_gene: TRBV9
CDR3nt: TGTGCCAGCAGCGTAGGGGACAGGGGGTTCACTGAAGCTTTCTTT
CDR3aa: CASSVGDRGFTEAFF

d_gene: NA
j_gene: TRBJ2-5
abundance: NA
v_gene: TRBV18
CDR3nt: TGTGCCAGCTCACCACCTAGGGGGGAGACCCAGTACTTC
CDR3aa: CASSPPRGETQYF

d_gene: NA
j_gene: TRBJ1-1
abundance: NA
v_gene: TRBV18
CDR3nt: TGTGCCAGCTCAGCCGACAGCTACGGCGCAGCTTTCTTT
CDR3aa: CASSADSYGAAFF

d_gene: TRBD1
j_gene: TRBJ2-5
abundance: NA
v_gene: TRBV6-6
CDR3nt: TGTGCCAGCAGTGTTACAGGGGGCGTTTGGGAGACCCAGTACTTC
CDR3aa: CASSVTGGVWETQYF